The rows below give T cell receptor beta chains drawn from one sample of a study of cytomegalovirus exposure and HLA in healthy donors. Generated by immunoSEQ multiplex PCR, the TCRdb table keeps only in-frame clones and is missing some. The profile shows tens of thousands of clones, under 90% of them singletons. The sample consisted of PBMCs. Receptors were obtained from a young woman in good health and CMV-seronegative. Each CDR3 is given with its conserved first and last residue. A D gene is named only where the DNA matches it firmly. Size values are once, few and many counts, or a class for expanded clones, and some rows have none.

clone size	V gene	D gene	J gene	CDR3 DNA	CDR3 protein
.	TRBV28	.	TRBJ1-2	TGTGCCAGCAGCATGACAGATAACTATGGCTACACCTTC	CASSMTDNYGYTF
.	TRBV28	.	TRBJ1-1	TGTGCCAGCAGTTTAAGCTTGGGCAGAAGCATGAACACTGAAGCTTTCTTT	CASSLSLGRSMNTEAFF
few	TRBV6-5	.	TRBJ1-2	TGTGCCAGCAGGGGGGACATAGCTAACTATGGCTACACCTTC	CASRGDIANYGYTF
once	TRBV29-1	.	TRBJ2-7	TGCAGCGTGGAGGGGGGGATGAAAGGGGACGAGCAGTACTTC	CSVEGGMKGDEQYF
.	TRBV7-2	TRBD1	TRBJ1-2	TGTGCCAGCAGCTTATGGGACAGGGGTTCCTATGGCTACACCTTC	CASSLWDRGSYGYTF
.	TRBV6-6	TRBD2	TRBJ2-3	TGTGCCAGCAGTTACGGCGGGAGCCGAGATACGCAGTATTTT	CASSYGGSRDTQYF
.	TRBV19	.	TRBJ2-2	TGTGCCAGTAGTCTACGACAGACGCCTCACACCGGGGAGCTGTTTTTT	CASSLRQTPHTGELFF
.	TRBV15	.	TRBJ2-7	TGTGCCACCAGCAGATCCGAAAAGCCGAGCTACGAGCAGTACTTC	CATSRSEKPSYEQYF
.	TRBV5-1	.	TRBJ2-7	TGCGCCAGCAGCTTAACCAGCTCCTACGAGCAGTACTTC	CASSLTSSYEQYF
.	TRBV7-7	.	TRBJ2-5	TGTGCTAGCAGCCAGGGATTCCCAGAGACCCAGTACTTC	CASSQGFPETQYF
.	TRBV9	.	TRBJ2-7	TGTGCCAGCAGCGTAAGATACGAAACCTACGAGCAGTACTTC	CASSVRYETYEQYF
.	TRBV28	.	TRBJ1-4	TGTGCCAGCAGTACCAACAGGGCTAGCTACGTAAAACTGTTTTTT	CASSTNRASYVKLFF
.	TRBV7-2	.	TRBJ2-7	TGTGCCAGCAGCTTAAAAACTATCTCCTACGAGCAGTACTTC	CASSLKTISYEQYF
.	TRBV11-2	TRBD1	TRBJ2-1	TGTGCCAGCAGCCGCAGGGGGCTCAATGAGCAGTTCTTC	CASSRRGLNEQFF
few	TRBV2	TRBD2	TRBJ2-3	TGTGCCAGCTACCTGGGGGGGAGCACAGATACGCAGTATTTT	CASYLGGSTDTQYF
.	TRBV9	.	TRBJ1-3	TGTGCCAGCAGCGGTGACAGTTCTGGAAACACCATATATTTT	CASSGDSSGNTIYF
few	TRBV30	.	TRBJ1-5	TGTGCCTGGAGTGTACCAGGACAGTTAGGGAATCAGCCCCAGCATTTT	CAWSVPGQLGNQPQHF
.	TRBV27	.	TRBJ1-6	TGTGCCACCCAAGCGCAGGGCACCTATAATTCACCCCTCCACTTT	CATQAQGTYNSPLHF
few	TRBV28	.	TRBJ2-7	TGTGCCAGCAGGGGGGGGGCGGGAGTGGTCTACGAGCAGTACTTC	CASRGGAGVVYEQYF
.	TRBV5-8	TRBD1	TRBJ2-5	TGTGCCAGCAGCTTGGGTTGGGGACAGGGAAAAGAGACCCAGTACTTC	CASSLGWGQGKETQYF
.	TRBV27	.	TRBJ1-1	TGTGCCAGCAGCACAGGGTGGAGAAACACTGAAGCTTTCTTT	CASSTGWRNTEAFF
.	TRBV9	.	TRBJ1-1	TGTGCCAGCAGCGTAGGGCAGGCCAACACTGAAGCTTTCTTT	CASSVGQANTEAFF
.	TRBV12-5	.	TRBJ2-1	TGTGCTAGTGGTTTAGCTAGCTCCTACAATGAGCAGTTCTTC	CASGLASSYNEQFF
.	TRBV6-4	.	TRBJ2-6	TGTGCCAGCAGCCCAGACAGTTCTGGGGCCAACGGCCTGACTTTC	CASSPDSSGANGLTF
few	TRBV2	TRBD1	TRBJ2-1	TGTGCCAGCAGTGTGGACAGGTACAATGAGCAGTTCTTC	CASSVDRYNEQFF
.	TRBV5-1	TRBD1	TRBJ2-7	TGCGCCAGCAACTTGGAGGGACAGGGGGCGGACGAGCAGTACTTC	CASNLEGQGADEQYF
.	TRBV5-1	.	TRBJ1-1	TGCGCCAGCAGCTTAGCGCCCCCTTTGAACACTGAAGCTTTCTTT	CASSLAPPLNTEAFF
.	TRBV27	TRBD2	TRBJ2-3	TGTGCCAGCAGTATCAGGACTAGCGGGACAGATACGCAGTATTTT	CASSIRTSGTDTQYF
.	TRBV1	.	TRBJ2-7	TGCACCAGCAGCCACAAAAGGGGTAGCTCCTACGAGCAGTACTTC	CTSSHKRGSSYEQYF
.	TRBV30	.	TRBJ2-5	TGTGCCTGGAGTCCCGGCCAAGAGACCCAGTACTTC	CAWSPGQETQYF
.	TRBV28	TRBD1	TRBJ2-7	TGTGCCAGCAGCTCAGGGACAGGGATCTACGAGCAGTACTTC	CASSSGTGIYEQYF
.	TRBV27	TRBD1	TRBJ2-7	TGTGCCAGCAGTAGGACAGGGGTAGGGGAGCAGTACTTC	CASSRTGVGEQYF
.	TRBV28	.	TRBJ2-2	TGTGCCAGCAGTCCGTGGACGGGAACCGGGGAGCTGTTTTTT	CASSPWTGTGELFF
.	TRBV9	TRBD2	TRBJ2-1	TGTGCCAGCAGCGTAGGTAACGGGAGGGCCGGTTATGAGCAGTTCTTC	CASSVGNGRAGYEQFF
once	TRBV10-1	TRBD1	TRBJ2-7	TGCGCCAGCAGCGAGACAGGGAAATACGAGCAGTACTTC	CASSETGKYEQYF
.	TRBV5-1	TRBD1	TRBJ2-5	TGCGCCAGCAGCTTGACAGGACAGGGACTTTCGGAGCCCCAGTACTTC	CASSLTGQGLSEPQYF
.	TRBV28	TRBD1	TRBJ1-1	TGTGCCAGCCGGGACAGAGTAGTGGGGGCTTTCTTT	CASRDRVVGAFF
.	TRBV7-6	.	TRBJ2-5	TGTGCCAGCAGCTTACCTCAAGAGACCCAGTACTTC	CASSLPQETQYF
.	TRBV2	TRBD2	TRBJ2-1	TGTGTCATCCGCGGGACTAGCGGGAGTCGCAATGAGCAGTTCTTC	CVIRGTSGSRNEQFF
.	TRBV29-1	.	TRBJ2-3	TGCAGCGTTGACGGACCCCAGGGGGATACGCAGTATTTT	CSVDGPQGDTQYF
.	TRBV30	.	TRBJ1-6	TGTGCCTGGACCACCGATCTAACTCCAGGGGCGAGCTCCTATAATTCACCCCTCCACTTT	CAWTTDLTPGASSYNSPLHF
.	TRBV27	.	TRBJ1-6	TGTGCCAGCAGTTTACAACGAGGTGGTCGGGTTAATTCACCCCTCCACTTT	CASSLQRGGRVNSPLHF
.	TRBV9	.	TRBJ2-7	TGTGCCAGCAGCGCCCAGGACAGATACTACGAGCAGTACTTC	CASSAQDRYYEQYF
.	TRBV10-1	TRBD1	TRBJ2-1	TGCGCCAGCAGTTCGGGACAGGGGGAGTCCTACAATGAGCAGTTCTTC	CASSSGQGESYNEQFF
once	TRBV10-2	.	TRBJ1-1	TGCGCCAGCAGTGAAGATCCGGGGGGGAACACTGAAGCTTTCTTT	CASSEDPGGNTEAFF
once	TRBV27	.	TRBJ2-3	TGTGCCAGCAGTCGCGAGGCGGCTAGCACAGATACGCAGTATTTT	CASSREAASTDTQYF
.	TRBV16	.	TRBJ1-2	TGTGCCAGCAGCCAATCGATACAGGGCGCCTATGGCTACACCTTC	CASSQSIQGAYGYTF
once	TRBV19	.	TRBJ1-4	TGTGCCAGTAGTATAAGCAGGGATGAAAAACTGTTTTTT	CASSISRDEKLFF
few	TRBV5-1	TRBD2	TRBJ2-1	TGCGCCAGCAGCTTGTATTGGGGGGGGACTAGCGGGACGGATGAGCAGTTCTTC	CASSLYWGGTSGTDEQFF
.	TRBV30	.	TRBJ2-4	TGTGCCTGGGCCCGGGACTCCCCTAAAAACATTCAGTACTTC	CAWARDSPKNIQYF
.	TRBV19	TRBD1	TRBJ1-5	TGTGCCAGTAGTATGGGGCAGGGCCAGGGGGCCCAGCATTTT	CASSMGQGQGAQHF
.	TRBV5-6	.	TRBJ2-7	TGTGCCAGCAGCCTTGCACCGGGACGGGGGTCCTACGAGCAGTACTTC	CASSLAPGRGSYEQYF
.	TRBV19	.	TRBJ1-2	TGTGCCAAGGGGAGGGACGAAAATGGCTACACCTTC	CAKGRDENGYTF
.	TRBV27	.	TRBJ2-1	TGTGCCACCTTCAACTCAGGTCATGAGCAGTTCTTC	CATFNSGHEQFF
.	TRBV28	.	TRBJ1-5	TGTGCCAGCAAGAGGACAGAGCGCAATCAGCCCCAGCATTTT	CASKRTERNQPQHF
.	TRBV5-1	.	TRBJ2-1	TGCGCCAACCCCGTGGGGCTCAATGAGCAGTTCTTC	CANPVGLNEQFF
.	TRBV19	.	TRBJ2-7	TGTGCCAGTAGTATAGATCTAATGTACTACGAGCAGTACTTC	CASSIDLMYYEQYF